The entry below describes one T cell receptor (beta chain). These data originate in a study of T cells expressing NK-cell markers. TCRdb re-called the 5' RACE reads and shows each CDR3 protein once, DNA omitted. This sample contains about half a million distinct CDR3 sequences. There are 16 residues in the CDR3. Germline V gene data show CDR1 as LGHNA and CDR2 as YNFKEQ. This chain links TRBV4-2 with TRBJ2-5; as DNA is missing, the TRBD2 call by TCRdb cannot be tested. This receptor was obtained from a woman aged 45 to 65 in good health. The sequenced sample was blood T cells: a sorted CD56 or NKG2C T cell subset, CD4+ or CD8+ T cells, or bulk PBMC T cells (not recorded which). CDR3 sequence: CASSPRSIAGQETQYF.